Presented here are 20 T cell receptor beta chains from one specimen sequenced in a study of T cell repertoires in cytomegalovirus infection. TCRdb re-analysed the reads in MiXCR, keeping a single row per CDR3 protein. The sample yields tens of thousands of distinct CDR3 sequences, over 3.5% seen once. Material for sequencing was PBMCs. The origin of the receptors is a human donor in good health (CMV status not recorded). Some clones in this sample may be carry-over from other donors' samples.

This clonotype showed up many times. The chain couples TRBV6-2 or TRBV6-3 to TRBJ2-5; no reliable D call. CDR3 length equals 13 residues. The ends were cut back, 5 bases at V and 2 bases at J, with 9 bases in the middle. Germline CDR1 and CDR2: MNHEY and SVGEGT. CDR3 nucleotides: TGTGCCAGCAGTCAGGACCAGCAAGAGACCCAGTACTTC. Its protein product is CASSQDQQETQYF.

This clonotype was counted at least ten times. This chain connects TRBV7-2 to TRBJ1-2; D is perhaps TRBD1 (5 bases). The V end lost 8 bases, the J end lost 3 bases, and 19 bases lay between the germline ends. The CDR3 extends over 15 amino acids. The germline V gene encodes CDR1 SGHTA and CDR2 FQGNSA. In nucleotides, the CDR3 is TGTGCCAGCTCGGGACGTCCTCCCCTACACTATGGCTACACCTTC. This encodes CASSGRPPLHYGYTF.

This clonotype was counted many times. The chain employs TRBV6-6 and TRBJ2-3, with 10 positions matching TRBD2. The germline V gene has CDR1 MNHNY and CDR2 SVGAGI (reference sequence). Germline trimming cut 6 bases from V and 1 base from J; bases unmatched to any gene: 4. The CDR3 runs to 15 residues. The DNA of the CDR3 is TGTGCCAGCAGGCGGACTAGCGGAGGCACAGATACGCAGTATTTT. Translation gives CASRRTSGGTDTQYF.

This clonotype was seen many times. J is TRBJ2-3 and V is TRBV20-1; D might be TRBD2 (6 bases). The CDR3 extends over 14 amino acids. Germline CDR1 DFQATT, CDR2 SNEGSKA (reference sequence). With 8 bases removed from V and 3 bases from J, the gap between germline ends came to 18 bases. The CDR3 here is CSSQPGLKTDTQYF. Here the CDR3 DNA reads TGCAGTTCCCAACCGGGACTCAAGACAGATACGCAGTATTTT.

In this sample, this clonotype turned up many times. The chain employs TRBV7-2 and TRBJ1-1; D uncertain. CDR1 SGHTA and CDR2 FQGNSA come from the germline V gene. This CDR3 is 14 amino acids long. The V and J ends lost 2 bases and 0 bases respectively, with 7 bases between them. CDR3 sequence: CASSLRVMNTEAFF. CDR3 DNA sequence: TGTGCCAGCAGCTTACGGGTTATGAACACTGAAGCTTTCTTT.

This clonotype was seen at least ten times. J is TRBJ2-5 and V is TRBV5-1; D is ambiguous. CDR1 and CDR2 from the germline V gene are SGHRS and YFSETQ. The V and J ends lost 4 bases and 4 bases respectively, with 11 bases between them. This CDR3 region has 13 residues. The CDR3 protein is CASSRVRGETQYF. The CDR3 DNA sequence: TGCGCCAGCAGCAGAGTGCGCGGAGAGACCCAGTACTTC.

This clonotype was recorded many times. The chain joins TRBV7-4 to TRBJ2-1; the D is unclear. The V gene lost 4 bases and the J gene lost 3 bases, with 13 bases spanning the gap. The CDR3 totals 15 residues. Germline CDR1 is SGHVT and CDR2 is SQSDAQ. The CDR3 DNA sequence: TGTGCCAGCAGCTCCCGCGAGTGGGGCTACAATGAGCAGTTCTTC. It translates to CASSSREWGYNEQFF.

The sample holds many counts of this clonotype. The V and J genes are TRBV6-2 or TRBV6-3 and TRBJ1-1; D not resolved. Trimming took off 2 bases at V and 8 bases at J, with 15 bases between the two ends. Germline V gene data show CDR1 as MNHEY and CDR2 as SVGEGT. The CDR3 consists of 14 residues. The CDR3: CASSYPYRGPEAFF. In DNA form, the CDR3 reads TGTGCCAGCAGTTACCCCTACAGAGGGCCCGAAGCTTTCTTT.

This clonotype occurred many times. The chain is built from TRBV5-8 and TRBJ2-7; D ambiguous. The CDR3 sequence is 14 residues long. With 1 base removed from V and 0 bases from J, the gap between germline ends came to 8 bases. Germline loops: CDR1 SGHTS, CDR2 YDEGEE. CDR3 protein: CASSLSAISYEQYF. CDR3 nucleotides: TGTGCCAGCAGCTTGTCAGCGATCTCCTACGAGCAGTACTTC.

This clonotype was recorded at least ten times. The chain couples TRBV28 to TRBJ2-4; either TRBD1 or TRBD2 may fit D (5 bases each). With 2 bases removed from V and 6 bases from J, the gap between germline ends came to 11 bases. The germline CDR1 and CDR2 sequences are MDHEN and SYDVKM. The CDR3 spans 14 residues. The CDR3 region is CASSLHRDLNIQYF. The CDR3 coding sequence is TGTGCCAGCAGTTTACACCGGGACCTAAACATTCAGTACTTC.

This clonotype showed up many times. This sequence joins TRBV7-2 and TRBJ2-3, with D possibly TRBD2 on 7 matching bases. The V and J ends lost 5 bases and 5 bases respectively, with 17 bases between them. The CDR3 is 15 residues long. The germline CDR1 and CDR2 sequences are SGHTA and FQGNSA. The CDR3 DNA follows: TGTGCCAGCAGCCCAGAGGGGGGGCGGGAAGATACGCAGTATTTT. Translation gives CASSPEGGREDTQYF.

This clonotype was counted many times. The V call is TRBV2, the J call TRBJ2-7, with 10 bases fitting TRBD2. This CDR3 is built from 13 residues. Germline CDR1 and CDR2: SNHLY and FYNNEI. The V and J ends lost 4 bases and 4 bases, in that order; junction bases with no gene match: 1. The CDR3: CASSVSGRYEQYF. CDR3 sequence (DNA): TGTGCCAGCAGTGTTAGCGGGAGGTACGAGCAGTACTTC.

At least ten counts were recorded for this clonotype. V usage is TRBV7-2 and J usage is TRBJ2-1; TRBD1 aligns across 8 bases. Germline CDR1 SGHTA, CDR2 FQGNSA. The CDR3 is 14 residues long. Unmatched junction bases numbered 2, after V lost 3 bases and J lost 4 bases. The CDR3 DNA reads TGTGCCAGCAGCTTCCGGGACAGGTACAATGAGCAGTTCTTC. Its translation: CASSFRDRYNEQFF.

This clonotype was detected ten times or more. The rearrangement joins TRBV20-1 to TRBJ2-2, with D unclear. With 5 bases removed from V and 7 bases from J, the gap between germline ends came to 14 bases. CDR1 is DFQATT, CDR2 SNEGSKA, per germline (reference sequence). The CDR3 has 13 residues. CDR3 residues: CSADSRNGGELFF. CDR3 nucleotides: TGCAGTGCTGATTCCCGTAACGGCGGGGAGCTGTTTTTT.

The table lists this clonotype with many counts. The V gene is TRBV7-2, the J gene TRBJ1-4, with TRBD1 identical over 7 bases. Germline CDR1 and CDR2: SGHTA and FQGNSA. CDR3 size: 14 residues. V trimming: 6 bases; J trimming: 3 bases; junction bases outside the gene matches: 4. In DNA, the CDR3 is TGTGCCAGCAGTCCAGGGGGAGCTAATGAAAAACTGTTTTTT. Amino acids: CASSPGGANEKLFF. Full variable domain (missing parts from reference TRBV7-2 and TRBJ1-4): GAGVSQSPSNKVTEKGKDVELRCDPISGHTALYWYRQSLGQGLEFLIYFQGNSAPDKSGLPSDRFSAERTGGSVSTLTIQRTQQEDSAVYLCASSPGGANEKLFFGSGTQLSVL.

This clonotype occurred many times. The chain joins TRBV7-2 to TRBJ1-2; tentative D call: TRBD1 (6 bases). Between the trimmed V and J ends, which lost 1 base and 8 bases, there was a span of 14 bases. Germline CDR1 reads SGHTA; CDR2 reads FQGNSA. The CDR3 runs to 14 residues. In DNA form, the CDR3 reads TGTGCCAGCAGCTTAGGGAGAACAGGGAGAGGCTACACCTTC. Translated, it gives CASSLGRTGRGYTF.

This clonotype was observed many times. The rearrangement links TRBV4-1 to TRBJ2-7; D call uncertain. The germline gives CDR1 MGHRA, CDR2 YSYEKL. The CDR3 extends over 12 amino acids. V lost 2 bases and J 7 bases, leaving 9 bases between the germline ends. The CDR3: CASSQRFGEQYF. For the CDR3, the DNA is TGCGCCAGCAGCCAAAGGTTCGGTGAGCAGTACTTC.

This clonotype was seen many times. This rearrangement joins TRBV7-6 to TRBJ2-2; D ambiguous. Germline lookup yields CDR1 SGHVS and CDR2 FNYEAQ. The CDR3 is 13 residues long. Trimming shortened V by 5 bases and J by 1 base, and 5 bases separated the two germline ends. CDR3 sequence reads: CASSRRNTGELFF. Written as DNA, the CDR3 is TGTGCCAGCAGCCGCAGGAACACCGGGGAGCTGTTTTTT. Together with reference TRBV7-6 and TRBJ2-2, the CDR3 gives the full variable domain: GAGVSQSPRYKVTKRGQDVALRCDPISGHVSLYWYRQALGQGPEFLTYFNYEAQQDKSGLPNDRFSAERPEGSISTLTIQRTEQRDSAMYRCASSRRNTGELFFGEGSRLTVL.

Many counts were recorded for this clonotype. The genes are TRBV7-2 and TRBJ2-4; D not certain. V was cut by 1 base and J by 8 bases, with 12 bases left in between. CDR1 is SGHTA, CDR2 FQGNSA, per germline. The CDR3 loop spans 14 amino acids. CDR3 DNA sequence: TGTGCCAGCAGCTTAGGATTTCCGGCGGACATTCAGTACTTC. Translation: CASSLGFPADIQYF.

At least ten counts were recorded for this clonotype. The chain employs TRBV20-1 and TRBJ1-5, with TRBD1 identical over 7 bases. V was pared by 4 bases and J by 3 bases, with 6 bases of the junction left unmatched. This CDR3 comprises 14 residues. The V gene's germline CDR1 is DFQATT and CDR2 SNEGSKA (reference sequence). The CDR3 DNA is TGCAGTGCTACAATGGGACAGACCAATCAGCCCCAGCATTTT. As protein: CSATMGQTNQPQHF.